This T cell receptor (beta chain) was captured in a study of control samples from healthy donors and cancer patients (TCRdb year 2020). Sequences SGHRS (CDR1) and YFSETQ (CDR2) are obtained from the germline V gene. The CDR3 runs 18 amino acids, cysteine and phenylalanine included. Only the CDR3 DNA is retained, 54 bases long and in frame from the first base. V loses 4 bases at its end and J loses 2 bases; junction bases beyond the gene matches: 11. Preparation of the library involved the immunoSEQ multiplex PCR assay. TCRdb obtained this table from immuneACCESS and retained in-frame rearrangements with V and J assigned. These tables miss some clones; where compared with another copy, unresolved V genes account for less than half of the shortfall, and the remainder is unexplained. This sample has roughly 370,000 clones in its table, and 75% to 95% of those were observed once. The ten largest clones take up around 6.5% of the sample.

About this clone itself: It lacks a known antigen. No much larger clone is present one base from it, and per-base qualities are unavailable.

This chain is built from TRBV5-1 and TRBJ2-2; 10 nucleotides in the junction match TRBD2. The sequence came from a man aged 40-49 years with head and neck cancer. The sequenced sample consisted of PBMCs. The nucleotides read TGCGCCAGCAGCCGGAGGAATAGCGGGGGGCTTAACACCGGGGAGCTGTTTTTT. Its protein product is CASSRRNSGGLNTGELFF.